This T cell receptor (beta chain) appears in the sequencing data of a study of monozygotic twins with inflammatory bowel disease. Study-wide points: Researchers were unable to tell different T cell subtypes apart. TCRbeta diversity (inverse Simpson) was lower in IBD patients than in healthy co-twins.

Concerning this clonotype itself: Its antigen is as yet unknown.

The CDR3 covers 19 residues. Germline-derived CDR1 and CDR2 are SGHAT and FQNNGV. TCRdb reprocessed the 5' RACE reads; each CDR3 protein has one entry and no DNA is given. This sample's table reports about 130,000 distinct CDR3 sequences. Sequencing was performed on blood. The clonotype originates from a human donor with ulcerative colitis or Crohn's disease, or a healthy co-twin of an affected twin (not recorded which). This chain joins TRBV11-2 and TRBJ2-1; the TCRdb D gene call, TRBD2, has no DNA to confirm it. Here the CDR3 reads CASSLRGLAGQTSYNEQFF.